Reported below is one TCR beta chain. The table came from immunoSEQ multiplex PCR; TCRdb's copy has only in-frame clones and leaves some out. The profile shows 60,000 or so clones, 80% to 95% of them singletons. These data come from a study of T cell changes during pregnancy in multiple sclerosis. This sequence originates from a female donor in good health, enrolled as a control in a pregnancy study. The sequencing used peripheral blood, collected in the second trimester of pregnancy.

CDR3 loop: CASSGAGGVGYEQYF. Written as DNA, the CDR3 is TGTGCCAGCAGTGGGGCCGGGGGGGTAGGGTATGAGCAGTACTTC. This sequence joins TRBV2 and TRBJ2-7; 8 nucleotides agree with TRBD2. In germline, CDR1 is SNHLY, CDR2 FYNNEI. Trimming at V came to 4 bases and at J to 7 bases, leaving 12 bases not matched to a gene. The CDR3 spans 15 residues.